This entry is about one TCR beta chain. The antigen is unknown. The sample comes from a study of OX40 agonist ivuxolimab in advanced cancers. Study observations and caveats: There was clonal expansion of CD4+ and CD8+ blood T cells by week 6 at 0.1 to 3.0 mg/kg. In a subset of nonresponders, normalized T-cell clonal expansion was also low.

The V end was cut by 0 bases, the J end by 7 bases, with 7 bases between. The CDR3 is made up of 13 amino acids. The germline V gene encodes CDR1 SGHTA and CDR2 FQGNSA. Method: immunoSEQ multiplex PCR; TCRdb's copy keeps in-frame clones and lacks some. The sample records over 90,000 clones, approximately 87% being singletons. The sequence was obtained from an adult with an advanced solid tumor such as melanoma, head and neck, liver or kidney cancer. This chain uses TRBV7-2 with TRBJ2-1; weak D call: TRBD2 (5 bases). This sample comprised CD4+ or CD8+ T cells sorted from blood, obtained in a trial of the OX40 agonist ivuxolimab. CDR3 nucleotide sequence: TGTGCCAGCAGCTTAGCTGGACTGAATGAGCAGTTCTTC. Amino acid sequence: CASSLAGLNEQFF.